One sample yielded the 30 T cell receptor beta chains listed below, sequenced in a study of molecular identifiers for immune sequencing clone quantification. TCRdb re-derived calls from the PCR reads in MiXCR, one entry per CDR3 protein. Of about 40,000 distinct CDR3 sequences listed, around a sixth were seen once; the top ten hold roughly 7.1%. The sequencing sample was made of naive CD8+ T cells from blood, with Jurkat cell RNA spiked in. Subset given: FACS-sorted CD8+CD4-CCR7+CD45RA+ naive T cells. These receptors all stem from a human donor in good health. Some libraries in this study had Jurkat cell RNA spiked in.

This clonotype has a handful of counts. The V call is TRBV12-3 or TRBV12-4, the J call TRBJ1-2; D is undetermined. Trimming stripped 2 bases from V and 4 bases from J, with 5 bases between. The CDR3 extends over 12 amino acids. The CDR3 protein is CASSLLGYGYTF. Written as DNA, the CDR3 is TGTGCCAGCAGTTTACTTGGCTATGGCTACACCTTC.

This clonotype was counted many times. The CDR3, as DNA: TGCGCCAGCAGCCAAGAAGACTACCCCTCCTACGAGCAGTACTTC. This encodes CASSQEDYPSYEQYF. The genes are TRBV4-3 and TRBJ2-7, with D tentatively TRBD2 (5 bases). The CDR3 sequence is 15 residues long. The V gene's germline CDR1 is LGHNA and CDR2 YSLEER. Trimming cost V 0 bases and J 0 bases, with 9 bases left between them.

This clonotype was recorded at least ten times. The rearrangement links TRBV5-1 to TRBJ1-6, with 8 bases that match TRBD1. J gave up 7 bases and V 0 bases, and 12 bases lay outside the gene matches. The CDR3 contains 18 residues. CDR1 and CDR2 from the germline V gene are SGHRS and YFSETQ. CDR3 nucleotides: TGCGCCAGCAGCTTGGATTTTAAACGGGACAGGTACAATTCACCCCTCCACTTT. Encoded protein: CASSLDFKRDRYNSPLHF.

This clonotype has at least ten counts. This rearrangement joins TRBV6-5 to TRBJ2-5, with TRBD1 matching over 7 bases. The CDR3 consists of 14 residues. Germline loops: CDR1 MNHEY, CDR2 SVGAGI. The junction had 7 bases not matched to a gene; V was cut back by 4 bases and J by 5 bases. This CDR3 reads CASSSRQGWETQYF. CDR3 in DNA: TGTGCCAGCAGTTCTCGACAGGGATGGGAGACCCAGTACTTC.

Concerning this clonotype itself: With a much larger clone just one base away, this may be a read error. The V and J genes are TRBV29-1 and TRBJ2-1, with D possibly being TRBD2 (6 bases). The CDR3 runs to 12 residues. CDR1 and CDR2 (germline): SQVTM, ANQGSEA. CDR3 DNA: TGCAACGCCCAAAGCGGGTACAATGAGCAGTTCTTC. Its protein product is CNAQSGYNEQFF.

This clonotype is deemed medium-sized. The chain joins TRBV6-6 to TRBJ2-3; D remains ambiguous. Germline-derived CDR1 and CDR2 are MNHNY and SVGAGI (reference sequence). V was pared by 0 bases and J by 2 bases, with 15 bases between. The CDR3 loop spans 17 amino acids. This chain's CDR3 is CASSYSEKLGYTDTQYF. The CDR3 region has the DNA TGTGCCAGCAGTTACTCCGAGAAGCTAGGGTACACAGATACGCAGTATTTT.

The table lists this clonotype with many counts. The rearrangement links TRBV7-9 to TRBJ2-3, with 10 positions matching TRBD2. Trimming cost V 3 bases and J 6 bases; bases outside gene matches: 6. In germline, CDR1 is SEHNR, CDR2 FQNEAQ (reference sequence). CDR3 length: 15 residues. This CDR3 reads CASSFIAGGSDTQYF. In DNA form, the CDR3 reads TGTGCCAGCAGCTTTATAGCGGGAGGCTCGGATACGCAGTATTTT.

In its sample, this clonotype was seen once. This chain connects TRBV6-6 to TRBJ2-1, with 10 bases lining up with TRBD2. The CDR3 spans 14 residues. Unmatched junction bases numbered 3, after V lost 4 bases and J lost 6 bases. Germline loops: CDR1 MNHNY, CDR2 SVGAGI (reference sequence). The CDR3 protein is CASSSWTSGNEQFF. Written as DNA, the CDR3 is TGTGCCAGCAGTTCTTGGACTAGCGGCAATGAGCAGTTCTTC.

This clonotype was found many times. V gene TRBV4-2 combines with J gene TRBJ2-7, with D maybe TRBD1 (5 bases). The CDR3 is 16 residues long. Germline lookup yields CDR1 LGHNA and CDR2 YNFKEQ. V was shortened by 0 bases and J by 3 bases, with 15 bases between the two germline ends. The CDR3 region has the DNA TGTGCCAGCAGCCAAGATCTAGGCAGGGAAATCTACGAGCAGTACTTC. It is translated as CASSQDLGREIYEQYF.

A single count supports this clonotype. Possible read error: a much larger clone is one base away. The chain has TRBV28 and TRBJ2-1, with D possibly being TRBD1 (6 bases). Looked up from germline, CDR1 is MDHEN and CDR2 is SYDVKM. The CDR3 loop spans 13 amino acids. The CDR3 nucleotides are TGTGCCAGCAGTTACCAGGGGCCGAATGAGCAGCTCTTC. This codes for CASSYQGPNEQLF. The full variable domain, its missing parts supplied by reference TRBV28 and TRBJ2-1, is DVKVTQSSRYLVKRTGEKVFLECVQDMDHENMFWYRQDPGLGLRLIYFSYDVKMKEKGDIPEGYSVSREKKERFSLILESASTNQTSMYLCASSYQGPNEQLFGPGTRLTVL.

This clonotype was recorded many times. The chain carries TRBV5-1 and TRBJ2-4; 7 nucleotides agree with TRBD2. Germline CDR1 SGHRS, CDR2 YFSETQ. V lost 4 bases and J lost 5; bases outside the gene matches: 9. This CDR3 is 15 amino acids long. The DNA for the CDR3 is TGCGCCAGCAGCCCGACATGGGCGGGGGAAAACATTCAGTACTTC. Protein product: CASSPTWAGENIQYF.

This clonotype was recorded a few times. This chain connects TRBV28 to TRBJ2-7; no clear D. The CDR3 contains 15 residues. Germline V gene data show CDR1 as MDHEN and CDR2 as SYDVKM. Trimming pared 6 bases from V and 2 bases from J, leaving 17 bases between. CDR3 coding DNA: TGTGCCAGCAGGCTGGGGTTTGCAGGAACCTACGAGCAGTACTTC. It translates to CASRLGFAGTYEQYF.

The chain employs TRBV11-2 and TRBJ2-1, with 7 positions matching TRBD2. This CDR3 has 16 amino acids. J was trimmed by 5 bases and V by 1 base; bases with no gene match: 8. CDR1 and CDR2 (germline): SGHAT, FQNNGV. CDR3 coding DNA: TGTGCCAGCAGCTTAGGGGGAGGGACTATACACAATGAGCAGTTCTTC. Protein: CASSLGGGTIHNEQFF.

This clonotype has a handful of counts. The chain carries TRBV29-1 and TRBJ1-2, with TRBD1 identical over 9 bases. The CDR3 covers 14 residues. The trim removed 5 bases at V and 2 bases at J, leaving 6 bases unmatched. Germline assignment: CDR1 SQVTM and CDR2 ANQGSEA. CDR3: CSVLPGQGNYGYTF. As DNA, the CDR3 is TGCAGCGTTCTCCCGGGACAGGGAAACTATGGCTACACCTTC.

This clonotype was recorded many times. This chain joins TRBV19 and TRBJ2-7; tentative D call: TRBD1 (6 bases). V lost 2 bases, J lost 3 bases, and 8 bases lay in between. This CDR3 contains 13 residues. Germline V CDR1 and CDR2: LNHDA, SQIVND (reference sequence). The CDR3 spells CASSIRTVYEQYF. The CDR3 nucleotides are TGTGCCAGTAGTATAAGGACAGTCTACGAGCAGTACTTC.

The J gene is TRBJ2-1, the V gene TRBV13, with 9 bases lining up with TRBD1. The germline gives CDR1 PRHDT, CDR2 FYEKMQ (reference sequence). This CDR3 is built from 15 residues. Unmatched junction bases numbered 1, after V lost 1 base and J lost 3 bases. The DNA of the CDR3 is TGTGCCAGCAGCTTAGTGACAGGGGGCTACAATGAGCAGTTCTTC. Translated: CASSLVTGGYNEQFF.

This clonotype turned up a few times. The chain uses TRBV6-2 or TRBV6-3 and TRBJ2-1; 10 bases fit TRBD2. This CDR3 comprises 16 residues. Germline assignment: CDR1 MNHEY and CDR2 SVGEGT. With V trimmed by 6 bases and J by 2 bases, 7 bases remained unmatched. The CDR3, as DNA: TGTGCCAGCAGCTTTGAGCGGGAGGGCCCCTACAATGAGCAGTTCTTC. Its translation is CASSFEREGPYNEQFF.

Of note for this clonotype: A much larger clone sits a single nucleotide away, making a read error possible. The CDR3 loop is CTSSVGLAGAYNEQFF. DNA of the CDR3: TGTACCAGCAGCGTGGGACTAGCGGGAGCCTACAATGAGCAGTTCTTC. The chain couples TRBV9 to TRBJ2-1; 14 positions match TRBD2. This CDR3 has 16 residues. The V gene's germline CDR1 is SGDLS and CDR2 YYNGEE.

The chain carries TRBV5-6 and TRBJ1-3; unclear D gene. Germline V gene sequence: CDR1 SGHDT, CDR2 YYEEEE. The CDR3 length is 14 residues. Deletions cut 1 base from V and 0 bases from J, with 5 bases between. The CDR3 here is CASSLLGSGNTIYF. The DNA of the CDR3 is TGTGCCAGCAGCTTGTTGGGCTCTGGAAACACCATATATTTT.

By share, this clonotype counts as medium-sized. The chain links TRBV7-8 to TRBJ1-4; D is perhaps TRBD1 (6 bases). Per the germline V gene, CDR1 is SGHVS and CDR2 is FQNEAQ. The CDR3 consists of 15 residues. Trimming left V 5 bases short and J 5 bases short, with 15 bases between. CDR3 protein: CASSLTNRDNEKLFF. The CDR3, as DNA: TGTGCCAGCAGCCTGACCAACAGGGACAATGAAAAACTGTTTTTT.

This clonotype was found many times. The V gene is TRBV5-1, the J gene TRBJ2-4; 12 bases map to TRBD2. The V gene end was trimmed by 4 bases and the J gene end by 0 bases; junction bases not matched to a gene: 2. Germline lookup yields CDR1 SGHRS and CDR2 YFSETQ. CDR3 length: 16 amino acids. The CDR3 DNA follows: TGCGCCAGCAGCCCGGGACTAGCGGGAGCCAAAAACATTCAGTACTTC. Amino acids: CASSPGLAGAKNIQYF.

The CDR3, as DNA: TGCGCCAGCAGCCAAGACGGGGCGTATAGCAATCAGCCCCAGCATTTT. Encoded protein: CASSQDGAYSNQPQHF. V gene TRBV4-1 combines with J gene TRBJ1-5, with D perhaps matching TRBD1 (5 bases). V dropped 0 bases and J dropped 0 bases, with 9 bases sitting between them. Looked up from germline, CDR1 is MGHRA and CDR2 is YSYEKL. CDR3 length: 16 amino acids.

This clonotype has ten or more counts. The chain is built from TRBV27 and TRBJ2-2; TRBD2 agrees at 13 bases. The CDR3 has 16 residues. CDR1 and CDR2 (germline): MNHEY, SMNVEV (reference sequence). With V trimmed by 7 bases and J by 3 bases, 5 bases remained unmatched. The CDR3 nucleotides are TGTGCCAGCACCGGACTAGCGGGGGCGGACACCGGGGAGCTGTTTTTT. Protein product: CASTGLAGADTGELFF.

There are many counts of this clonotype. V and J are TRBV29-1 and TRBJ1-1; TRBD1 matches at 7 bases. CDR3 length equals 11 residues. With 5 bases clipped from V and 8 bases from J, the junction kept 5 bases outside the gene matches. Germline CDR1 is SQVTM and CDR2 is ANQGSEA. CDR3 DNA: TGCAGCGTTTGGCAGGGGGGAGAAGCTTTCTTT. Its translation: CSVWQGGEAFF.

This clonotype was detected ten times or more. The chain is built from TRBV9 and TRBJ2-7; no definite D call. The CDR3 has 15 residues. The germline gives CDR1 SGDLS, CDR2 YYNGEE. V was pared by 0 bases and J by 0 bases, with 10 bases between. Here the CDR3 reads CASSVGGRSSYEQYF. CDR3 coding DNA: TGTGCCAGCAGCGTAGGAGGTCGTAGCTCCTACGAGCAGTACTTC.

In the case of this clonotype: One base away lies a much larger clone, so this may be a sequencing read error. The chain uses TRBV5-1 and TRBJ2-5; TRBD1 matches 11 bases. CDR3 length equals 18 residues. Germline CDR1 and CDR2: SGHRS and YFSETQ. The CDR3 region is CASSPDRGRLNPQGTQYF. In DNA form, the CDR3 reads TGCGCCAGCAGCCCGGACAGGGGGCGGCTAAACCCACAAGGGACCCAGTACTTC.

CDR3 in DNA: TGTGCCAGCAGCAGCCAGGGGGCAACAGATACGCAGTATTTT. Translating gives CASSSQGATDTQYF. The chain carries TRBV7-6 and TRBJ2-3, with 8 bases that match TRBD1. V shed 5 bases and J 3 bases; nucleotides not matched to a gene: 4. The CDR3 covers 14 residues. CDR1 is SGHVS, CDR2 FNYEAQ, per germline.

Ten or more counts support this clonotype. The chain employs TRBV20-1 and TRBJ2-2, with a possible D match to TRBD1 (5 bases). The V end was cut by 7 bases, the J end by 5 bases, with 11 bases between. CDR3 size: 12 residues. The germline CDR1 and CDR2 sequences are DFQATT and SNEGSKA (reference sequence). CDR3 protein: CSVQGATGELFF. The CDR3 DNA reads as TGCAGTGTTCAAGGGGCGACCGGGGAGCTGTTTTTT.

This clonotype was counted ten times or more. The chain couples TRBV7-9 to TRBJ2-3, with a weak D call TRBD2 (6 bases). The germline gives CDR1 SEHNR, CDR2 FQNEAQ (reference sequence). The CDR3 runs to 14 residues. V was cut by 4 bases and J by 7 bases, with 15 bases left in between. The CDR3 DNA sequence: TGTGCCAGCAGCTCGCGGGACGTACCATATACGCAGTATTTT. Protein: CASSSRDVPYTQYF.

This clonotype showed up just a few times. The chain has TRBV6-2 or TRBV6-3 and TRBJ1-1; D not certain. The CDR3 consists of 16 residues. Germline CDR1 reads MNHEY; CDR2 reads SVGEGT. The V gene lost 2 bases and the J gene lost 0 bases, with 13 bases spanning the gap. The CDR3 protein is CASSYPPLGMNTEAFF. The DNA of the CDR3 is TGTGCCAGCAGTTACCCCCCTCTCGGAATGAACACTGAAGCTTTCTTT.